This is a list of T cell receptor beta chains from one sample in a study of molecular identifiers for immune sequencing clone quantification. TCRdb analysed the PCR reads with MiXCR anew, one entry per CDR3 protein. The data hold about 640,000 distinct CDR3 sequences, with just under 20% observed a single time. Specimen: naive CD8+ T cells from blood, with Jurkat cell RNA spiked in. The receptors here all came from a human donor in good health. Some libraries in this study had Jurkat cell RNA spiked in. The CDR3 runs from the conserved cysteine through the conserved F or W. D genes are given only for firm matches. Clone size is shown for a subset of rows, as once, few, many or a class of expanded clone.

J,V,D,size,CDR3,DNA
TRBJ2-1,TRBV11-2,TRBD1,NA,CASSEGASYNEQFF,TGTGCCAGCAGCGAGGGGGCCTCCTACAATGAGCAGTTCTTC
TRBJ1-1,TRBV6-2/TRBV6-3,NA,many,CASSSTGLPEAFF,TGTGCCAGCAGTTCCACAGGTCTACCTGAAGCTTTCTTT
TRBJ2-7,TRBV3-1,TRBD2,NA,CASSPLAGGIYGQYF,TGTGCCAGCAGTCCTCTAGCGGGGGGTATCTACGGGCAGTACTTC
TRBJ2-3,TRBV5-1,TRBD2,many,CASSRGLAGENSDTQYF,TGCGCCAGCAGCCGGGGACTAGCGGGGGAAAATTCAGATACGCAGTATTTT
TRBJ2-7,TRBV11-2,NA,few,CASSFSRNEQYF,TGTGCCAGCAGCTTCTCTAGAAACGAGCAGTACTTC
TRBJ1-3,TRBV7-2,NA,many,CASSQWDLPAGNTIYF,TGTGCCAGCAGCCAATGGGACCTACCGGCCGGAAACACCATATATTTT
TRBJ2-5,TRBV4-1,NA,few,CASSQVGQTQYF,TGCGCCAGCAGCCAAGTTGGCCAGACCCAGTACTTC
TRBJ1-6,TRBV19,NA,once,CASKVMAASNSPLHF,TGTGCCAGTAAGGTGATGGCAGCGAGTAATTCACCCCTCCACTTT
TRBJ1-2,TRBV30,NA,NA,CAWRRENYGYTF,TGTGCCTGGCGCAGGGAGAACTATGGCTACACCTTC
TRBJ2-2,TRBV4-1,NA,few,CASSQEGASRGELFF,TGCGCCAGCAGCCAAGAAGGGGCTAGCCGCGGGGAGCTGTTTTTT
TRBJ2-1,TRBV11-2,NA,few,CASNADSANSYNEQFF,TGTGCCAGCAATGCGGATAGCGCGAACTCCTACAATGAGCAGTTCTTC
TRBJ2-1,TRBV25-1,TRBD2,many,CASSERGRERDRAYYNEQFF,TGTGCCAGCAGTGAACGAGGGCGCGAGCGGGACCGGGCCTACTACAATGAGCAGTTCTTC
TRBJ2-7,TRBV27,NA,NA,CASSLSRDPYEQYF,TGTGCCAGCAGTTTATCGCGGGATCCCTACGAGCAGTACTTC
TRBJ1-3,TRBV20-1,TRBD1,few,CSVKTGQGGNTIYF,TGCAGTGTTAAAACGGGACAGGGGGGAAACACCATATATTTT
TRBJ2-5,TRBV5-8,TRBD2,few,CASSFLAGGPRETQYF,TGTGCCAGCAGCTTTCTAGCGGGAGGGCCAAGGGAGACCCAGTACTTC
TRBJ2-7,TRBV6-6,NA,many,CASFAGEQYF,TGTGCCAGCTTCGCAGGCGAGCAGTACTTC
TRBJ2-7,TRBV6-2/TRBV6-3,TRBD1,many,CASSYSETGGYEQYF,TGTGCCAGCAGTTACTCTGAAACAGGGGGTTACGAGCAGTACTTC
TRBJ1-2,TRBV27,NA,NA,CASSSYNDNYGYTF,TGTGCCAGCAGTTCATATAACGATAACTATGGCTACACCTTC
TRBJ2-1,TRBV11-2,TRBD1,many,CASSNPGTGAGNEQFF,TGTGCCAGCAGCAACCCCGGGACAGGGGCCGGGAATGAGCAGTTCTTC
TRBJ2-1,TRBV30,TRBD2,few,CAWSGILAGESSSYNEQFF,TGTGCCTGGAGTGGCATACTAGCGGGAGAGTCAAGCTCCTACAATGAGCAGTTCTTC
TRBJ2-3,TRBV12-3/TRBV12-4,NA,many,CASSSSATSTDTQYF,TGTGCCAGCAGTTCTAGCGCCACTAGCACAGATACGCAGTATTTT
TRBJ1-5,TRBV10-3,NA,NA,CAITFTGYSNQPQHF,TGTGCCATCACCTTTACAGGGTATAGCAATCAGCCCCAGCATTTT
TRBJ1-4,TRBV7-8,TRBD1,many,CASRDWTGFNEKLFF,TGTGCCAGCAGGGACTGGACAGGGTTTAATGAAAAACTGTTTTTT
TRBJ2-1,TRBV29-1,NA,few,CSVVRYEQFF,TGCAGCGTTGTTCGTTATGAGCAGTTCTTC
TRBJ1-6,TRBV28,NA,many,CASSSMRQARSPLHF,TGTGCCAGCAGTTCAATGAGACAGGCAAGGTCACCCCTCCACTTT
TRBJ2-5,TRBV18,NA,NA,CASSPEDLGETQYF,TGTGCCAGCTCACCGGAGGACCTGGGAGAGACCCAGTACTTC
TRBJ2-7,TRBV5-1,TRBD2,many,CASSWGTSGSYEQYF,TGCGCCAGCAGCTGGGGGACTAGCGGTTCCTACGAGCAGTACTTC
TRBJ2-1,TRBV9,NA,many,CASSAGGTRYNEQFF,TGTGCCAGCAGCGCTGGTGGGACGAGGTACAATGAGCAGTTCTTC
TRBJ2-3,TRBV19,NA,NA,CATSLGAASTDTQYF,TGTGCCACCTCCCTGGGGGCAGCTAGCACGGATACGCAGTATTTT
TRBJ2-3,TRBV6-5,NA,many,CASSYSLINNRVADTQYF,TGTGCCAGCAGTTACTCCTTGATTAACAATCGGGTTGCAGATACGCAGTATTTT
TRBJ2-2,TRBV24-1,NA,many,CATSDWAGVNTGELFF,TGTGCCACCAGTGATTGGGCAGGGGTGAACACCGGGGAGCTGTTTTTT
TRBJ1-2,TRBV25-1,TRBD1,many,CASSEWDRAARGYGYTF,TGTGCCAGCAGTGAATGGGACAGGGCCGCGAGGGGCTATGGCTACACCTTC
TRBJ2-1,TRBV4-1,NA,many,CASSQVVGVQEQFF,TGCGCCAGCAGCCAAGTCGTTGGTGTTCAGGAGCAGTTCTTC
TRBJ1-3,TRBV11-2,NA,few,CASSPKPERRNTIYF,TGTGCCAGCAGCCCGAAGCCAGAGCGGAGAAACACCATATATTTT
TRBJ2-5,TRBV14,NA,many,CASSQDRSARKQTQYF,TGTGCCAGCAGCCAAGATCGCTCGGCCCGTAAACAGACCCAGTACTTC
TRBJ1-5,TRBV6-1,NA,NA,CASSVGDQPQHF,TGTGCCAGCAGTGTGGGGGATCAGCCCCAGCATTTT
TRBJ2-7,TRBV7-3,NA,few,CASSLFGGGTYEQYF,TGTGCCAGCAGCTTATTCGGCGGAGGAACCTACGAGCAGTACTTC
TRBJ1-5,TRBV4-3,NA,many,CASSQDRVISNQPQHF,TGCGCCAGCAGCCAAGACAGGGTAATTAGCAATCAGCCCCAGCATTTT
TRBJ2-1,TRBV5-4,TRBD2,NA,CASSFSSGGAGEQFF,TGTGCCAGCAGCTTCTCTAGCGGGGGGGCAGGTGAGCAGTTCTTC
TRBJ2-2,TRBV4-1,NA,NA,CASSHKQGRDGELFF,TGCGCCAGCAGCCATAAACAGGGGCGGGACGGGGAGCTGTTTTTT
TRBJ2-2,TRBV7-7,NA,many,CASSPQGRNTGELFF,TGTGCCAGCAGCCCGCAGGGGAGGAACACCGGGGAGCTGTTTTTT
TRBJ1-2,TRBV10-3,TRBD1,NA,CAISDLGQAARGYTF,TGTGCCATCAGTGACCTCGGACAGGCGGCAAGGGGCTACACCTTC
TRBJ1-1,TRBV6-5,NA,many,CASSYGTREAFF,TGTGCCAGCAGTTACGGGACAAGGGAAGCTTTCTTT
TRBJ1-2,TRBV9,TRBD1,few,CASSAGDRDNYGYTF,TGTGCCAGCAGCGCGGGTGACAGGGACAACTATGGCTACACCTTC
TRBJ2-7,TRBV10-3,TRBD2,many,CAIGGTSGRAVNEQYF,TGTGCCATCGGAGGGACTAGCGGGAGGGCAGTGAACGAGCAGTACTTC